The sequence of this T cell receptor beta chain was determined in a study of blood T cell repertoires in COVID-19. Germline CDR1 reads KGHSH; CDR2 reads LQKENI. V was cut by 0 bases and J by 2 bases, with 7 bases left in between. The CDR3 loop spans 14 amino acids. The data were produced by immunoSEQ multiplex PCR, yet TCRdb's version contains in-frame clones alone and is incomplete. The sample lists about 100,000 clones, 65% to 80% occurring once. The chain employs TRBV18 and TRBJ2-5, with D perhaps TRBD2 (5 bases). The sample comprised peripheral blood. The source is a woman in her forties with acute or convalescent COVID-19. CDR3 DNA sequence: TGTGCCAGCTCACCACCGGAGGTACAAGAGACCCAGTACTTC. Translation: CASSPPEVQETQYF.